This TCR beta chain comes out of a study of early T cells in non-severe SARS-CoV-2 infection. Germline CDR1 reads SGHTA; CDR2 reads FQGNSA. V lost 5 bases to trimming and J lost 3 bases, with 13 bases between them. The CDR3 totals 14 residues. TCRdb processed the 5' RACE reads anew with MiXCR; each CDR3 protein has one entry. This sample carries 65,000 to 85,000 distinct CDR3 sequences, 11% of them seen once, and the ten largest clones take around 4%. Many counts were recorded for this clonotype. The receptor comes from an adult who was a healthcare worker with PCR-confirmed SARS-CoV-2 infection or an uninfected control (not recorded which). The chain combines TRBV7-2 with TRBJ2-5; D is undetermined. The material sequenced was whole blood. CDR3 residues: CASSHYYGKETQYF. The CDR3 DNA is TGTGCCAGCAGCCACTACTATGGGAAAGAGACCCAGTACTTC.